This section outlines one T cell receptor (beta chain) sequence together with its context. As yet, its antigen is unknown. The data originate from a study of cytomegalovirus exposure and HLA in healthy donors. Looking at the study overall: From donors who were HLA-typed, an early data release held 80 million to 95 million unique TCRs.

Study conclusions and caveats: In an earlier analysis, most TCR beta V segments were productive about 87% or about 30% of the time. Donors were assumed by presence/absence analyses to have roughly uniform sequencing depth.

The CDR3 loop spans 17 amino acids. CDR1 is SGHNT, CDR2 YENEEA, per germline. With 0 bases removed from V and 5 bases from J, the gap between germline ends came to 16 bases. The PCR used 60 Vbeta and 13 Jbeta primers. Clones were read by immunoSEQ multiplex PCR, and TCRdb kept only the in-frame ones, dropping some. The table shows about 190,000 clones, with around four fifths occurring only once. V is TRBV11-3 and J is TRBJ2-2; D perhaps matches TRBD2 (7 bases). This receptor was taken from a woman in her 50s in good health and CMV-seropositive. Sequences were obtained from PBMCs. The CDR3 region has the DNA TGTGCCAGCAGCTTAGATCTCTGGGGAGGGGGAACCGGGGAGCTGTTTTTT. Its translation: CASSLDLWGGGTGELFF.